These 7 T cell receptor beta chains were sequenced from one sample in a study of T cells after yellow fever vaccination. TCRdb analysed the 5' RACE reads with MiXCR anew, one entry per CDR3 protein. The sample yields some 320,000 distinct CDR3 sequences, roughly 9.4% seen once. The sample here was PBMCs, taken on the day of the first yellow fever vaccination. These receptors all stem from a man aged 18 to 35 who received the YFV17D yellow fever vaccine.

The gene calls are TRBV6-5 and TRBJ1-3; 8 bases match TRBD1. This CDR3 is built from 15 residues. Germline V lookup: CDR1 MNHEY, CDR2 SVGAGI. Losses at the gene ends were 1 base for V and 3 bases for J; bases not matched to a gene: 2. CDR3 nucleotide sequence: TGTGCCAGCAGTTACTTAACAGGGGGTGGAAACACCATATATTTT. Its protein is CASSYLTGGGNTIYF.

The genes are TRBV6-2 or TRBV6-3 and TRBJ2-1; TRBD1 matches 7 bases. Trimming removed 7 bases from V and 8 bases from J; junction bases left unmatched: 14. The germline V gene encodes CDR1 MNHEY and CDR2 SVGEGT. The CDR3 length is 15 residues. CDR3 region: CASTHRLTGRDEQFF. The CDR3 nucleotides are TGTGCCAGCACCCATCGATTGACAGGGCGGGATGAGCAGTTCTTC.

The chain employs TRBV6-4 and TRBJ2-1; 12 nucleotides line up with TRBD2. The CDR3 runs to 18 residues. The V gene's germline CDR1 is MRHNA and CDR2 SNTAGT. V was pared by 2 bases and J by 4 bases, with 9 bases of the junction left unmatched. The CDR3: CASSDLTSGGSLYNEQFF. For the CDR3, the DNA is TGTGCCAGCAGTGACCTAACTAGCGGGGGGTCCTTATACAATGAGCAGTTCTTC.

At least ten counts were recorded for this clonotype. The genes are TRBV5-4 and TRBJ2-1; D tentatively reads TRBD1 or TRBD2 (6 bases each). Germline CDR1 and CDR2: SGHNT and YYREEE (reference sequence). V was trimmed by 6 bases and J by 4 bases, leaving 17 bases between them. The CDR3 is made up of 15 amino acids. CDR3 nucleotide sequence: TGTGCCAGCAAAGAGGGGGGCCCGTGGTACAATGAGCAGTTCTTC. This translates into CASKEGGPWYNEQFF.

This clonotype was recorded a few times. The V gene is TRBV27, the J gene TRBJ1-3; D unclear. CDR1 is MNHEY, CDR2 SMNVEV, per germline (reference sequence). CDR3 length equals 17 residues. V was clipped by 0 bases and J by 1 base, with 13 bases between them. CDR3 region: CASSLSRSLASGNTIYF. CDR3 DNA: TGTGCCAGCAGTTTATCGCGGTCGCTGGCGTCTGGAAACACCATATATTTT.

This clonotype was counted only a few times. The chain links TRBV11-2 to TRBJ1-4, with D unclear. The CDR3 is 13 residues long. The germline V gene encodes CDR1 SGHAT and CDR2 FQNNGV. V lost 6 bases and J lost 2, with 7 bases in between. The CDR3 region is CASSGVTNEKLFF. DNA for the CDR3: TGTGCCAGCAGTGGGGTTACTAATGAAAAACTGTTTTTT.

This clonotype was seen at least ten times. The gene calls are TRBV6-1 and TRBJ1-1; D not resolved. CDR3 length: 13 amino acids. CDR1 is MNHNS and CDR2 is SASEGT in the germline V gene. V dropped 5 bases and J dropped 7 bases, with 14 bases sitting between them. The CDR3 DNA follows: TGTGCCAGCAGTCCGGACCTCTCGGATGAAGCTTTCTTT. It is translated as CASSPDLSDEAFF.